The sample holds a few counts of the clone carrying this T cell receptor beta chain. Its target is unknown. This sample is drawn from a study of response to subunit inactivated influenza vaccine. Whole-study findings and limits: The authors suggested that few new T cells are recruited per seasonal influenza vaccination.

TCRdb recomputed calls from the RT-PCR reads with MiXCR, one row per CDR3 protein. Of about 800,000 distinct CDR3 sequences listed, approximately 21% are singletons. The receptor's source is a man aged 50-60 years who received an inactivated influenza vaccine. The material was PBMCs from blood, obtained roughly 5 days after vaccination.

CDR3 sequence: CASSLFGLASANTGELFF. The CDR3 region has the DNA TGTGCCAGCAGCTTATTCGGGCTAGCGTCTGCGAACACCGGGGAGCTGTTTTTT. The chain joins TRBV7-6 to TRBJ2-2; D possibly corresponds to TRBD2 (6 bases). V was trimmed by 2 bases and J by 0 bases, leaving 16 bases between them. CDR1 and CDR2 from the germline V gene are SGHVS and FNYEAQ. CDR3 length: 18 amino acids.